A selection of T cell receptor beta chains follows, all from one sample in a study of tumor-infiltrating lymphocytes in localized non-small cell lung cancer. Libraries were prepared by immunoSEQ multiplex PCR; TCRdb keeps only in-frame clonotypes and omits some of them. The sample records some 13,000 clones, around four fifths being singletons. The sequencing sample was made of uninvolved lung tissue not adjacent to the tumor. The receptors originated from a human donor with non-small cell lung cancer. CDR3s include the opening cysteine and the closing phenylalanine or tryptophan. Fields, in order: clone size, V gene, D gene, J gene, CDR3 DNA, CDR3 protein. D genes are given only for firm matches. Some rows mark clone size as missing; the rest say once, few, many or name a class of expanded clone.

>once|TRBV19|TRBD1|TRBJ1-1
TGTGCCAGTAAGGACCCGACTACAGGGGCTAGCACTGAAGCTTTCTTT
CASKDPTTGASTEAFF
>NA|TRBV7-2|NA|TRBJ1-2
TGTGCCAGCAGCTTAGGGGCGAACTCCAATGGCTACACCTTC
CASSLGANSNGYTF
>NA|TRBV25-1|NA|TRBJ2-2
TGTGCCAGCAGCGGACAGCGGGACACCGGGGAGCTGTTTTTT
CASSGQRDTGELFF
>NA|TRBV6-5|NA|TRBJ2-7
TGTGCCAGCACCCGAGGGACGGGCTACGAGCAGTACTTC
CASTRGTGYEQYF
>NA|TRBV11-1|TRBD2|TRBJ2-1
TGTGCCAGCAGCTTCGAGGGAGGGCCTTACAATGAGCAGTTCTTC
CASSFEGGPYNEQFF
>NA|TRBV15|NA|TRBJ1-2
TGTGCCACCAGCAGGGGGCAGGGAGACTATGGCTACACCTTC
CATSRGQGDYGYTF
>NA|TRBV5-4|NA|TRBJ1-2
TGTGCCAGCACCTCGCTGAAGGAATTGGGCTATGGCTACACCTTC
CASTSLKELGYGYTF
>NA|TRBV28|TRBD2|TRBJ2-1
TGTGCCAGCAGTTCCCTCGGACTAGTCGATGAGCAGTTCTTC
CASSSLGLVDEQFF
>NA|TRBV7-8|TRBD2|TRBJ2-7
TGTGCCAGCAGCTCCGGGACTAGCGGATTGAACGAGCAGTACTTC
CASSSGTSGLNEQYF
>NA|TRBV6-6|TRBD1|TRBJ2-7
TGTGCCAGCAGTTACTCGCCGGGACAGATCTACGAGCAGTACTTC
CASSYSPGQIYEQYF
>NA|TRBV4-1|NA|TRBJ1-1
TGCGCCAGCAGCCAAGACCCCCCCCTAAATACAGGGAACACTGAAGCTTTCTTT
CASSQDPPLNTGNTEAFF
>NA|TRBV7-2|TRBD1|TRBJ1-2
TGTGCCAGCAGCTTACCAGGGGGCATCCTGTATGGCTACACCTTC
CASSLPGGILYGYTF
>NA|TRBV9|NA|TRBJ2-1
TGTGCCAGCAGCGTAACTAGCACTTCCTACAATGAGCAGTTCTTC
CASSVTSTSYNEQFF
>NA|TRBV9|NA|TRBJ1-1
TGTGCCAGCAGCGTAGTACAGGGAGCTGAAGCTTTCTTT
CASSVVQGAEAFF
>NA|TRBV28|NA|TRBJ2-1
TGTGCCAGCAGTTCCAATGAGCAGTTCTTC
CASSSNEQFF
>NA|TRBV5-1|TRBD2|TRBJ2-1
TGCGCCAGCAGCCTTAGCGGGAGCAATGAGCAGTTCTTC
CASSLSGSNEQFF
>once|TRBV11-3|NA|TRBJ2-7
TGTGCCAGCAGCCCCGGGACCGCGAGCGTCCACGAGCAGTACTTC
CASSPGTASVHEQYF
>NA|TRBV2|NA|TRBJ1-5
TGTGCCAGAGGAGGCAGGGACAGCAATCAGCCCCAGCATTTT
CARGGRDSNQPQHF
>NA|TRBV2|NA|TRBJ1-4
TGTGCCAGCAGGGAGGTTTTTAATGAAAAACTGTTTTTT
CASREVFNEKLFF
>NA|TRBV5-6|NA|TRBJ1-1
TGTGCCAGCAGCTTGGGTGAGACAAGGCGGCATGGAGGCACTGAAGCTTTCTTT
CASSLGETRRHGGTEAFF
>few|TRBV11-2|NA|TRBJ2-6
TGTGCCAGCAGCCCAGGCGAGTACTCTGGGGCCAACGTCCTGACTTTC
CASSPGEYSGANVLTF
>NA|TRBV6-1|NA|TRBJ2-7
TGTGCCAGCAGTGGAGCCACACCCGGGGCCCCCTACGAGCAGTACTTC
CASSGATPGAPYEQYF